The rows below give T cell receptor beta chains drawn from one sample of a study of CD8+ T cells in alopecia areata. Sequencing was performed with immunoSEQ multiplex PCR; in TCRdb, only in-frame clones are kept and a portion is missing. The table lists 85,000 to 95,000 clones, around 70% of them singletons. Sample: CD8+ T cells sorted from blood, taken at approximately week 45, from a patient treated with tofacitinib. All receptors derive from a human donor with alopecia areata. Each CDR3 is given without its conserved first and last residue. The D gene is left open where the match is weak. Clone size appears in some rows only: once, few, many, or a class for an expanded clone.

clone_size,j_call,d_call,v_call,cdr3_aa
-,TRBJ2-2,-,TRBV29-1,SVALTGELF
-,TRBJ1-2,-,TRBV14,ASSPEKKTVY
-,TRBJ1-6,TRBD1,TRBV5-1,ASRRGQGANSPLH
-,TRBJ2-7,-,TRBV10-3,AISDDAVSYEQY
-,TRBJ2-5,TRBD1,TRBV2,ASSAGTVQETQY
-,TRBJ1-1,-,TRBV27,ASSLSRGVNTEAF
-,TRBJ2-7,TRBD1,TRBV4-3,ASSQDRAPSYEQY
-,TRBJ1-1,-,TRBV13,ASSRGTTEAF
-,TRBJ2-4,TRBD1,TRBV19,ASSKDRDENIQY
few,TRBJ1-4,-,TRBV19,ASSMTPTEKLF
-,TRBJ1-5,-,TRBV27,ASSYGQNQPQH
once,TRBJ2-7,-,TRBV11-2,ASSRGTRYEQY
few,TRBJ2-3,-,TRBV4-3,ASSQDPWETDTQY
-,TRBJ2-6,-,TRBV6-5,ASSSSGANVLT
few,TRBJ2-3,-,TRBV15,ATSRDRNTDTQY
-,TRBJ2-3,-,TRBV9,ASSGSTDTQY
-,TRBJ1-1,-,TRBV5-6,ASSLATEAF
few,TRBJ2-6,-,TRBV29-1,SVELTHSGANVLT
-,TRBJ2-2,TRBD1,TRBV7-2,ASSPRTGTNTGELF
-,TRBJ1-2,-,TRBV29-1,SVREYDYGYT
-,TRBJ2-3,TRBD1,TRBV5-1,ASSPGTGGRTDTQY
large,TRBJ2-7,-,TRBV4-1,ASSHAVWVRPHEQY
-,TRBJ1-1,-,TRBV7-8,ASSLGQMNTEAF
-,TRBJ2-5,TRBD1,TRBV9,ASSDRQGQETQY
once,TRBJ1-2,TRBD1,TRBV29-1,SAELGTGGIDYGYT
few,TRBJ1-1,TRBD1,TRBV29-1,SVESGTDETEAF
-,TRBJ2-3,-,TRBV7-9,ASSPGGDTQY
-,TRBJ2-5,-,TRBV18,ASSGETQY
-,TRBJ1-4,TRBD1,TRBV5-1,ASSSTGPNEKLF
-,TRBJ1-1,-,TRBV29-1,SAYPRESEAF
few,TRBJ1-1,TRBD1,TRBV5-1,ASSLTGHGTEAF
few,TRBJ1-1,-,TRBV30,AWSLNTEAF
once,TRBJ2-5,-,TRBV6-5,ASSLGETQY
-,TRBJ2-5,TRBD2,TRBV11-1,ASMQRGSPQETQY
-,TRBJ1-1,-,TRBV5-1,ASSLERNTEAF
-,TRBJ2-3,TRBD2,TRBV6-6,ASNGLGATDTQY
once,TRBJ1-1,-,TRBV29-1,SVDRTDYTEAF